This T cell receptor beta chain was captured by sequencing in a study of shared clonotypes between healthy human individuals (dated by TCRdb to 2019 to 2021). For the wider study: Three men and two women, aged 18 to 49 years, made up the cohort. For each donor, CD4 naive and CD4 memory were each run on three plates, CD8 naive on two plates, and CD8 memory on one plate. Blood TCR repertoires of 5 or 6 healthy adults were deeply sequenced to estimate repertoire size and the extent of clonotype sharing between individuals. Different laboratories and diverse techniques were used to prepare libraries and sequence TCR repertoires, to increase sequencing depth and limit assay-specific biases. Leukapheresis yielded between about 0.9 and 9.5 billion PBMCs per donor. Study-level results and caveats: Incomplete sequencing was indicated by rarefaction of sorted-subset datasets, despite the large sequencing depth. Pairwise subsampling indicated that sequencing depth was expected to affect the degree of clonotype sharing among donors. Compared with non-shared clonotypes, clonotypes shared by all four sorted-subset donors had higher generation probabilities. Only blood was sampled, and tissue TCR repertoires likely differ from those in blood. Across several donors, around 5% of naive CD4, around 3.3% of naive CD8, 2% to 2.5% of memory CD4, and around 0.4% of memory CD8 clonotypes were shared. The genetic and exposure-history diversity represented was limited by the small number of donors. Larger estimated clonotype richness was generally found for naive subsets than for memory subsets.

The donors were healthy, HIV-negative adults who had no recently reported acute infections or vaccinations. Every donor was a Caucasian adult residing in Nashville, Tennessee, USA. CD4+ T cells were enriched by magnetic negative selection; naive cells were then positively selected on CD45RA, and the negative fraction formed the memory subset. Blood was obtained by leukapheresis, after which PBMCs were separated by Ficoll-Histopaque density gradient centrifugation and cryopreserved in liquid nitrogen vapor phase. Analytical flow cytometry was used to check the purity and quantity of every magnetically sorted T cell population. Genomic DNA was isolated from each sorted fraction and quantified by UV absorbance on a Nanodrop 2000c. Using the deep immunoSEQ assay, TCR CDR3 regions were amplified from genomic DNA by multiplex PCR. Extracted genomic DNA from each cell subset was spread evenly across all wells of several immunoSEQ 96-well plates, with each plate serving as a replicate. For sorted subsets, approximately 190 ng of genomic DNA, equivalent to 30,000 or so T cell genomes, went into each replicate PCR. Purified libraries were measured with a Qubit 3.0 fluorometer, size-checked on a Bioanalyzer 2100, and measured again with the KAPA Library Quantification kit. Each immunoSEQ 96-well plate was sequenced on its own single-read 150-cycle Illumina NextSeq 550 flow cell. The source study handled its data this way. Because the immunoSEQ output held only junctional sequences and lacked quality scores, the filtering could not match the filtering applied to full-length reads. Sequences were annotated with PyIR, a Python wrapper for IgBLAST v1.9, and V/J genes and CDR3 were assigned using IMGT germline references. Any read was removed if the V/J assignment was weak (E-value above 1e-6), the CDR3 was missing, or the read contained stop codons, out-of-frame junctions, or ambiguous translated residues. V3J clonotypes were defined by identical inferred V gene, J gene, and CDR3 amino acid sequence. The percentage overlap between two repertoires was calculated by dividing the number of shared unique clonotypes by the size of the smaller repertoire. Three approaches were used to assess repertoire richness: RTK rarefaction, the Chao1 estimator, and Recon v2.1 estimates of unobserved clonotypes. For all TCRbeta clonotypes obtained by the gDNA method from several donors, generation probabilities were computed with OLGA. Not all clones reach the TCRdb copy of this immuneACCESS table, which keeps in-frame sequences only. Checked studies attribute under half of the gap to unresolved V genes and leave the rest unexplained. V and J calls plus clone size are reproduced from that table; the DNA served to infer D and trimming. The sample table records 2.3 million or so clones; 90% to 95% of these occur just once. Together, the top ten hold 0.39% of the sample.

With respect to this clone: The antigen it recognizes is unknown. No base quality information exists; no much larger clone differs at one position.

CDR1 and CDR2, per the germline V gene, are SGHRS and YFSETQ. Counted from cysteine to phenylalanine, this CDR3 has 15 amino acids. Solely the CDR3 DNA is kept, with 45 bases framed from the first base. Trimming removed 6 bases from V and 2 bases from J; the gene matches leave 10 bases unexplained. The sequence joins TRBV5-1 to TRBJ2-7, with 8 middle bases fitting TRBD2. The sequence came from a man younger than 35 in good health. Some clones in this sample may be carry-over from other donors' samples. Sequencing used naive CD4+ T cells from PBMCs. The cell subset or site label here, explained by the study, means: CD45RA+ positively selected. The DNA sequence is TGCGCCAGCACCTCCGCGGGGGGAGGAACCTACGAGCAGTACTTC. This codes for CASTSAGGGTYEQYF.